Presented here are 25 T cell receptor beta chains from one specimen sequenced in a study of T cell repertoires in cytomegalovirus infection. TCRdb re-called the reads with MiXCR, one entry per CDR3 protein. This table has roughly 230,000 distinct CDR3 sequences, approximately 22% appearing once. Sequenced input: CD8+ T cells from PBMCs. The origin of the receptors is a human donor in good health (CMV status not recorded). Some clones in this sample may be carry-over from other donors' samples.

The table lists this clonotype with a few counts. This sequence joins TRBV28 and TRBJ2-7, with D maybe TRBD2 (5 bases). Germline-derived CDR1 and CDR2 are MDHEN and SYDVKM. With 3 bases removed from V and 0 bases from J, the gap between germline ends came to 9 bases. This CDR3 comprises 14 residues. CDR3 DNA: TGTGCCAGCAGTTTTGCCGGGAACTCCTACGAGCAGTACTTC. Amino acids: CASSFAGNSYEQYF.

The chain employs TRBV27 and TRBJ2-5; no clear D gene. The CDR3 contains 13 residues. The germline gives CDR1 MNHEY, CDR2 SMNVEV (reference sequence). Trimming pared 2 bases from V and 4 bases from J, leaving 8 bases between. This CDR3 is CASSLLYGETQYF. The CDR3, as DNA: TGTGCCAGCAGTTTACTTTACGGAGAGACCCAGTACTTC.

Comment on this clonotype: With a much larger clone just one base away, this may be a read error. The missing conserved phenylalanine or tryptophan at the end of this CDR3 makes a read error likely. The chain carries TRBV7-9 and TRBJ1-2; a weak D match, TRBD1 (5 bases). With 1 base removed from V and 4 bases from J, the gap between germline ends came to 22 bases. CDR1 is SEHNR and CDR2 is FQNEAQ in the germline V gene (reference sequence). The CDR3 length is 18 residues. In nucleotides, the CDR3 is TGTGCCAGCAGCTTAGAACGGTTTACAGGCAGGCTGGGCTATGGCTACACCATC. Amino acid sequence: CASSLERFTGRLGYGYTI.

This clonotype was counted between two and nine times. The gene calls are TRBV5-6 and TRBJ2-1; no clear D gene. V lost 0 bases and J lost 5, with 9 bases in between. The germline CDR1 and CDR2 sequences are SGHDT and YYEEEE. The CDR3 runs to 14 residues. The CDR3 nucleotides are TGTGCCAGCAGCTTGGGCCCACTGGACAATGAGCAGTTCTTC. Translated, it gives CASSLGPLDNEQFF.

The chain joins TRBV28 to TRBJ2-3; D possibly corresponds to TRBD2 (6 bases). V gave up 2 bases and J gave up 3 bases, with 15 bases separating them. The CDR3 sequence is 16 residues long. CDR1 is MDHEN and CDR2 is SYDVKM in the germline V gene. CDR3 coding DNA: TGTGCCAGCAGTTTAACCCTGGCGGGGCATACAGATACGCAGTATTTT. Encoded protein: CASSLTLAGHTDTQYF.

This clonotype occurred a few times. The rearrangement links TRBV13 to TRBJ2-5, with unresolved D. CDR3 length: 14 amino acids. Germline CDR1 reads PRHDT; CDR2 reads FYEKMQ (reference sequence). Trimming cost V 5 bases and J 2 bases, with 12 bases left between them. CDR3 nucleotides: TGTGCCAGCAGCACCCGAGAAGGTCAAGAGACCCAGTACTTC. Translated: CASSTREGQETQYF.

The genes are TRBV4-1 and TRBJ1-1; no clear D. The length of the CDR3 is 14 residues. Deletions cut 1 base from V and 0 bases from J, with 6 bases between. Germline loops: CDR1 MGHRA, CDR2 YSYEKL. The CDR3 here is CASSQVGMNTEAFF. The CDR3 DNA reads as TGCGCCAGCAGCCAAGTCGGGATGAACACTGAAGCTTTCTTT.

In this sample, this clonotype turned up a few times. The gene calls are TRBV7-9 and TRBJ2-1, with 7 bases identical to TRBD1. Germline lookup yields CDR1 SEHNR and CDR2 FQNEAQ (reference sequence). There are 16 residues in the CDR3. Unmatched junction bases numbered 7, after V lost 5 bases and J lost 0 bases. The CDR3 loop reads CASSPATGSSYNEQFF. CDR3 bases: TGTGCCAGCAGCCCAGCGACAGGGAGCTCCTACAATGAGCAGTTCTTC.

In its sample, this clonotype was seen a few times. The V gene is TRBV6-8, the J gene TRBJ2-3, with D hard to call. CDR1 and CDR2 (germline): MNHGY, SAAAGT. The CDR3 is made up of 16 amino acids. Between the trimmed V and J ends, which lost 2 bases and 3 bases, there was a span of 15 bases. CDR3 in amino acids: CASSYKRLAPTDTQYF. CDR3 bases: TGTGCCAGCAGTTACAAAAGGCTCGCTCCGACAGATACGCAGTATTTT.

This clonotype was picked up many times. The rearrangement uses TRBV20-1 and TRBJ2-7; 8 nucleotides align to TRBD1. CDR3 size: 17 residues. Germline CDR1 DFQATT, CDR2 SNEGSKA (reference sequence). The V and J ends lost 0 bases and 1 base, in that order; junction bases with no gene match: 11. The CDR3 nucleotides are TGCAGTGCTAGAGATTGGCAGGGACAGGCGCTTTCCTACGAGCAGTACTTC. Protein product: CSARDWQGQALSYEQYF.

The rearrangement joins TRBV5-4 to TRBJ2-7; D may be TRBD2 (6 bases). The ends were cut back, 2 bases at V and 7 bases at J, with 13 bases in the middle. The CDR3 totals 13 residues. Germline-derived CDR1 and CDR2 are SGHNT and YYREEE (reference sequence). The chain's CDR3 is CASSFSGTEEQYF. CDR3 coding DNA: TGTGCCAGCAGCTTCTCAGGGACTGAAGAGCAGTACTTC.

This clonotype has a count of ten or more. This chain uses TRBV7-6 with TRBJ2-1, with 10 bases identical to TRBD2. Trimming cost V 2 bases and J 9 bases; bases outside gene matches: 10. The germline CDR1 and CDR2 sequences are SGHVS and FNYEAQ. This CDR3 is 16 amino acids long. CDR3 DNA: TGTGCCAGCAGCTTAAAGAGCGGGGGGGCCGATCGTGAGCAGTTCTTC. Translating gives CASSLKSGGADREQFF.

This clonotype was seen ten or more times. The chain combines TRBV7-3 with TRBJ1-6; no clear D. The CDR3 loop spans 16 amino acids. Trimming cost V 4 bases and J 2 bases, with 12 bases left between them. CDR1 SGHTA and CDR2 FQGTGA come from the germline V gene. In DNA, the CDR3 is TGTGCCAGCAGCTACAAACTAGGGACCTATAATTCACCCCTCCACTTT. Translated: CASSYKLGTYNSPLHF.

This clonotype occurred a few times. This chain uses TRBV20-1 with TRBJ2-2; TRBD1 aligns across 7 bases. This CDR3 is built from 16 residues. CDR1 DFQATT and CDR2 SNEGSKA come from the germline V gene (reference sequence). V lost 0 bases to trimming and J lost 0 bases; unmatched junction nucleotides: 4. CDR3 nucleotide sequence: TGCAGTGCTAGAGACGGACAGGCCTCGAACACCGGGGAGCTGTTTTTT. Translating gives CSARDGQASNTGELFF.

This clonotype was seen many times. The CDR3 spells CASVRGESFEAFF. The CDR3 coding sequence is TGTGCCAGCGTAAGAGGGGAAAGTTTTGAAGCTTTCTTT. V gene TRBV7-2 combines with J gene TRBJ1-1, with D possibly TRBD1 on 5 matching bases. The CDR3 covers 13 residues. Germline CDR1 SGHTA, CDR2 FQGNSA. V lost 8 bases to trimming and J lost 7 bases, with 17 bases between them.

This clonotype was recorded at least ten times. The V and J genes are TRBV7-2 and TRBJ2-3; the D gene could be TRBD1 or TRBD2 (5 bases each). This CDR3 contains 15 residues. The V and J ends lost 7 bases and 4 bases respectively, with 18 bases between them. Per the germline V gene, CDR1 is SGHTA and CDR2 is FQGNSA. CDR3 sequence: CASIRTGGLADTQYF. CDR3 DNA: TGTGCCAGCATCCGGACTGGGGGTTTGGCAGATACGCAGTATTTT.

This clonotype occurred a few times. V and J are TRBV25-1 and TRBJ2-7; TRBD1 matches at 7 bases. V was pared by 5 bases and J by 2 bases, with 3 bases of the junction left unmatched. The CDR3 has 13 amino acids. CDR1 and CDR2 (germline): MGHDK, SYGVNS. The CDR3 loop is CASSPGQAYEQYF. As DNA, the CDR3 is TGTGCCAGCAGTCCAGGACAGGCCTACGAGCAGTACTTC.

This clonotype was recorded a few times. This chain uses TRBV20-1 with TRBJ1-1; a weak D match, TRBD1 (6 bases). Trimming removed 6 bases from V and 11 bases from J, with 13 bases in between. This CDR3 has 10 residues. Germline V gives CDR1 DFQATT, CDR2 SNEGSKA (reference sequence). The CDR3, as DNA: TGCAGTGCCGTACAGGGAGGTGCTTTCTTT. Translation: CSAVQGGAFF.

This chain connects TRBV12-3 or TRBV12-4 to TRBJ1-1; possibly TRBD1 for D (5 bases). V was clipped by 8 bases and J by 2 bases, with 12 bases between them. The CDR3 loop spans 13 amino acids. The CDR3 sequence: CASLPGGNTEAFF. CDR3 nucleotide sequence: TGTGCCAGCCTCCCTGGGGGAAACACTGAAGCTTTCTTT.

This clonotype was recorded a few times. The V gene is TRBV6-1, the J gene TRBJ2-3; TRBD1 aligns across 8 bases. CDR1 is MNHNS and CDR2 is SASEGT in the germline V gene. Losses at the gene ends were 2 bases for V and 6 bases for J; bases not matched to a gene: 4. This CDR3 region has 14 residues. The CDR3 loop reads CASSETGGSDTQYF. Written as DNA, the CDR3 is TGTGCCAGCAGTGAAACAGGGGGATCGGATACGCAGTATTTT.

The chain carries TRBV29-1 and TRBJ2-7, with D hard to call. Trimming cost V 6 bases and J 3 bases, with 18 bases left between them. Germline assignment: CDR1 SQVTM and CDR2 ANQGSEA. The CDR3 runs to 14 residues. The CDR3 DNA is TGCAGCGTCGGAACCCACGATGGTCGCTACGAGCAGTACTTC. Translation gives CSVGTHDGRYEQYF.

The chain links TRBV6-2 or TRBV6-3 to TRBJ2-5; 8 positions agree with TRBD2. Germline lookup yields CDR1 MNHEY and CDR2 SVGEGT. V gave up 8 bases and J gave up 5 bases; unmatched junction bases: 10. The CDR3 loop spans 14 amino acids. CDR3 in DNA: TGTGCCAGCCAACAGGGACTAGGAACGGAGACCCAGTACTTC. Its protein is CASQQGLGTETQYF.

The chain links TRBV5-4 to TRBJ2-7; 8 nucleotides align to TRBD1. CDR1 and CDR2 from the germline V gene are SGHNT and YYREEE (reference sequence). The CDR3 runs to 14 residues. Germline trimming cut 4 bases from V and 6 bases from J; bases unmatched to any gene: 9. The CDR3 DNA reads as TGTGCCAGCAGCCCCCCGGACAGGGTGAGCGAGCAGTACTTC. It yields the protein CASSPPDRVSEQYF.

Concerning this clonotype: A single base separates this from a much larger clone, so it may be a read error. The chain combines TRBV7-6 with TRBJ2-2, with D perhaps matching TRBD1 (5 bases). Per the germline V gene, CDR1 is SGHVS and CDR2 is FNYEAQ. With 1 base removed from V and 3 bases from J, the gap between germline ends came to 12 bases. The length of the CDR3 is 16 residues. The CDR3 region is CASSLGGAIYTGELFF. As DNA, the CDR3 is TGTGCCAGCAGCTTAGGTGGGGCAATTTACACCGGGGAGCTGTTTTTT. The whole variable domain, filled in from reference TRBV7-6 and TRBJ2-2, reads GAGVSQSPRYKVTKRGQDVALRCDPISGHVSLYWYRQALGQGPEFLTYFNYEAQQDKSGLPNDRFSAERPEGSISTLTIQRTEQRDSAMYRCASSLGGAIYTGELFFGEGSRLTVL.

Ten or more counts support this clonotype. The V and J genes are TRBV7-9 and TRBJ2-1; D is undetermined. In germline, CDR1 is SEHNR, CDR2 FQNEAQ (reference sequence). Trimming stripped 8 bases from V and 10 bases from J, with 15 bases between. The CDR3 consists of 12 residues. CDR3 in amino acids: CASASPTYEQFF. The CDR3 nucleotides are TGTGCCAGCGCTTCACCGACATACGAGCAGTTCTTC.